A selection of T cell receptor beta chains follows, all from one sample in a study of T cells after yellow fever vaccination. TCRdb used MiXCR to reprocess the 5' RACE reads, holding one entry per CDR3 protein. The table has around 340,000 distinct CDR3 sequences, 12% seen once. Sequencing used CD4+ T cells sorted from PBMCs, obtained 15 days after the yellow fever booster vaccination. The receptors were sampled from a man in his late teens or twenties who received the YFV17D yellow fever vaccine. Both conserved end residues are part of each CDR3. A D gene is named only where the DNA matches it firmly. Only some rows state a clone size, as once, few, many or a class for expanded clones.

>few|TRBD2|TRBJ2-2|TRBV18
CASSGTSGRTGELFF
TGTGCCAGCTCAGGGACTAGCGGACGAACCGGGGAGCTGTTTTTT
>many|TRBD1|TRBJ1-1|TRBV4-3
CASSRTGGDTEAFF
TGCGCCAGCAGCCGGACAGGGGGGGACACTGAAGCTTTCTTT
>-|-|TRBJ1-2|TRBV3-1
CASSQDAGYTF
TGTGCCAGCAGCCAAGACGCGGGCTACACCTTC
>-|TRBD2|TRBJ2-5|TRBV27
CASSLWASGGETQYF
TGTGCCAGCAGTTTATGGGCTAGCGGGGGGGAGACCCAGTACTTC
>few|-|TRBJ1-5|TRBV18
CASSPMVGGPGQPQHF
TGTGCCAGCTCACCTATGGTTGGGGGACCCGGTCAGCCCCAGCATTTT
>-|-|TRBJ2-5|TRBV7-2
CASSVERRALGETQYF
TGTGCCAGCAGCGTCGAGCGGCGGGCGCTTGGGGAGACCCAGTACTTC
>few|-|TRBJ2-1|TRBV7-9
CASSLVGQQFF
TGTGCCAGCAGCTTAGTCGGACAGCAGTTCTTC
>few|TRBD1|TRBJ2-7|TRBV25-1
CASSDETGAPYEQYF
TGTGCCAGCAGTGACGAGACAGGGGCCCCCTACGAGCAGTACTTC
>-|TRBD1|TRBJ2-1|TRBV5-1
CASSFRRQGDEQFF
TGCGCCAGCAGCTTCAGACGACAGGGCGATGAGCAGTTCTTC
>-|-|TRBJ1-2|TRBV18
CASSPGSGGSYGYTF
TGTGCCAGCTCACCAGGGTCCGGGGGTTCCTATGGCTACACCTTC
>few|-|TRBJ2-7|TRBV6-6
CASSYEHYEQYF
TGTGCCAGCAGTTACGAGCACTACGAGCAGTACTTC
>-|-|TRBJ2-1|TRBV6-2/TRBV6-3
CASSYYGMRGTNNEQFF
TGTGCCAGCAGTTACTATGGTATGCGGGGGACAAACAATGAGCAGTTCTTC
>many|TRBD1|TRBJ2-7|TRBV5-1
CASRRDRGYEQYF
TGCGCCAGCCGTCGGGACAGGGGTTACGAGCAGTACTTC
>few|-|TRBJ2-1|TRBV2
CAGQGYNEQFF
TGTGCGGGGCAGGGATACAATGAGCAGTTCTTC
>few|-|TRBJ1-2|TRBV27
CASSILGGGYTF
TGTGCCAGCAGTATCCTAGGCGGTGGCTACACCTTC
>few|TRBD1|TRBJ2-3|TRBV19
CASGDRATDTQYF
TGTGCCAGTGGGGACAGGGCGACAGATACGCAGTATTTT
>-|-|TRBJ1-2|TRBV21-1
CASRDFFWGYTF
TGTGCCAGCAGGGATTTTTTTTGGGGCTACACCTTC
>few|TRBD1|TRBJ2-1|TRBV6-5
CASSWDRGRNEQFF
TGTGCCAGCAGCTGGGACAGGGGGCGGAATGAGCAGTTCTTC
>few|-|TRBJ2-7|TRBV6-6
CASSSPAGGGGQYF
TGTGCCAGCAGCTCCCCGGCCGGGGGCGGGGGGCAGTACTTC
>once|-|TRBJ1-1|TRBV4-2
CASSQWEPGNTEAFF
TGTGCCAGCAGCCAATGGGAGCCGGGTAACACTGAAGCTTTCTTT
>many|-|TRBJ2-2|TRBV5-1
CASSLSANTGELFF
TGCGCCAGCAGCTTGAGCGCGAACACCGGGGAGCTGTTTTTT
>-|TRBD1|TRBJ1-1|TRBV5-6
CASRGQANTEAFF
TGTGCCAGCAGGGGACAGGCTAACACTGAAGCTTTCTTT
>-|TRBD1|TRBJ2-6|TRBV6-5
CASRRQGADSGANVLTF
TGTGCCAGCAGACGACAGGGGGCGGACTCTGGGGCCAACGTCCTGACTTTC
>many|TRBD2|TRBJ2-3|TRBV7-2
CASSLGLAGGNTDTQYF
TGTGCCAGCAGCTTAGGACTAGCGGGGGGGAACACAGATACGCAGTATTTT
>-|-|TRBJ2-7|TRBV11-2
CASSPQGNYEQYF
TGTGCCAGCAGCCCGCAGGGGAACTACGAGCAGTACTTC
>-|-|TRBJ2-3|TRBV9
CASSSQRRGLMGTQYF
TGTGCCAGCAGCAGCCAGAGGAGGGGACTTATGGGTACGCAGTATTTT
>-|TRBD1|TRBJ2-7|TRBV29-1
CSVESPGQADEQYF
TGCAGCGTTGAAAGTCCGGGACAGGCGGACGAGCAGTACTTC
>-|TRBD2|TRBJ2-5|TRBV11-2
CASSLFTSGYRETQYF
TGTGCCAGCAGCTTATTCACTAGCGGGTATAGAGAGACCCAGTACTTC
>few|TRBD1|TRBJ2-3|TRBV18
CASSLSGQGDTDTQYF
TGTGCCAGCTCACTCTCGGGACAGGGGGACACAGATACGCAGTATTTT
>few|-|TRBJ2-7|TRBV7-2
CASSLNAAYEQYF
TGTGCCAGCAGTTTGAACGCAGCCTACGAGCAGTACTTC
>few|-|TRBJ1-5|TRBV1
CTSSQDCGGRKVQPQHF
TGCACCAGCAGCCAAGATTGTGGGGGGCGCAAGGTTCAGCCCCAGCATTTT
>many|-|TRBJ2-3|TRBV5-1
CASSSGQLTDTQYF
TGCGCCAGCAGCTCCGGACAGCTTACAGATACGCAGTATTTT
>-|-|TRBJ1-1|TRBV20-1
CSATGPRGTEAFF
TGCAGTGCTACGGGACCTCGCGGCACTGAAGCTTTCTTT
>-|-|TRBJ2-4|TRBV5-5
CASSLVQGNIQYF
TGTGCCAGCAGCTTGGTACAGGGAAACATTCAGTACTTC
>-|TRBD1|TRBJ2-7|TRBV5-1
CASSTQGQIYEQYF
TGCGCCAGCAGCACACAGGGACAGATTTACGAGCAGTACTTC
>few|TRBD1|TRBJ2-2|TRBV7-6
CASSPRQGRTGELFF
TGTGCCAGCAGCCCCAGACAGGGGAGAACCGGGGAGCTGTTTTTT
>few|-|TRBJ1-4|TRBV9
CASSPSQGEEKLFF
TGTGCCAGCAGTCCATCACAGGGAGAAGAAAAACTGTTTTTT
>few|TRBD1|TRBJ1-2|TRBV5-6
CASSRADRDYGYTF
TGTGCCAGCAGCCGGGCAGACAGGGACTATGGCTACACCTTC
>few|TRBD1|TRBJ1-5|TRBV28
CASSLLPGTGFDPQHF
TGTGCCAGCAGTCTCCTACCAGGGACAGGCTTTGACCCCCAGCATTTT
>once|-|TRBJ1-1|TRBV7-6
CASASQMNTEAFF
TGTGCCAGCGCAAGCCAGATGAACACTGAAGCTTTCTTT
>few|-|TRBJ1-5|TRBV6-2/TRBV6-3
CASSAGQPQHF
TGTGCCAGCAGCGCGGGTCAGCCCCAGCATTTT
>many|-|TRBJ1-1|TRBV9
CASSKDSLNTEAFF
TGTGCCAGCAGCAAGGACAGCCTGAACACTGAAGCTTTCTTT
>-|-|TRBJ1-3|TRBV4-2
CASSQDWQGLATIYF
TGTGCCAGCAGCCAAGATTGGCAGGGGTTGGCCACCATATATTTT
>-|-|TRBJ2-1|TRBV5-4
CASSVAGNEQFF
TGTGCCAGCAGCGTGGCAGGCAATGAGCAGTTCTTC
>-|-|TRBJ2-2|TRBV6-6
CASSYSTGSGELFF
TGTGCCAGCAGTTACTCGACGGGAAGCGGGGAGCTGTTTTTT
>few|TRBD1|TRBJ2-2|TRBV6-5
CASSYPTGTGSAGELFF
TGTGCCAGCAGTTACCCCACCGGGACAGGGAGTGCCGGGGAGCTGTTTTTT
>-|TRBD1|TRBJ2-5|TRBV6-6
CASSETGWETQYF
TGTGCCAGCAGTGAGACAGGGTGGGAGACCCAGTACTTC
>few|-|TRBJ1-3|TRBV4-2
CASSELSGNTIYF
TGTGCCAGCAGCGAGCTCTCTGGAAACACCATATATTTT
>-|-|TRBJ2-7|TRBV12-5
CASGLVSGSYEQYF
TGTGCTAGTGGTTTGGTATCAGGATCCTACGAGCAGTACTTC
>-|-|TRBJ2-1|TRBV7-3
CASSLGLPTVSYNEQFF
TGTGCCAGCAGCTTAGGGCTACCTACGGTATCCTACAATGAGCAGTTCTTC
>-|-|TRBJ1-1|TRBV29-1
CSVSTGNTDAFF
TGCAGCGTTTCGACGGGGAACACTGATGCTTTCTTT
>-|-|TRBJ1-2|TRBV3-1
CASSRSGGGGYTF
TGTGCCAGCAGCCGGAGCGGGGGCGGGGGCTACACCTTC
>-|TRBD2|TRBJ2-2|TRBV6-1
CASSEFIAGGTGELFF
TGTGCCAGCAGTGAATTTATAGCGGGGGGCACCGGGGAGCTGTTTTTT
>few|-|TRBJ1-2|TRBV9
CASSVEAGNYGYTF
TGTGCCAGCAGCGTAGAGGCAGGGAACTATGGCTACACCTTC
>-|-|TRBJ1-5|TRBV6-6
CASRPAFAQGQSAQHF
TGTGCCAGCAGGCCCGCCTTTGCGCAGGGGCAATCAGCCCAGCATTTT
>-|TRBD2|TRBJ2-3|TRBV4-3
CASSQDLGLAGEDTQYF
TGCGCCAGCAGCCAAGATCTGGGGCTAGCGGGGGAAGATACGCAGTATTTT
>-|-|TRBJ1-6|TRBV12-3/TRBV12-4
CASNTGREYSPLHF
TGTGCCAGCAACACCGGGAGGGAATATTCACCCCTCCACTTT
>few|-|TRBJ1-6|TRBV9
CASSPRGGSSYNSPLHF
TGTGCCAGCAGCCCCCGGGGAGGGAGCTCCTATAATTCACCCCTCCACTTT
>-|-|TRBJ1-4|TRBV4-2
CASSQAPGRTNEKLFF
TGTGCCAGCAGCCAAGCACCAGGGCGGACTAATGAAAAACTGTTTTTT